The clone carrying this T cell receptor beta chain was counted ten times or more. The record originates from a study of molecular identifiers for immune sequencing clone quantification. Each CDR3 protein gets one entry after TCRdb re-called the PCR reads with MiXCR. The sample shows about 640,000 distinct CDR3 sequences, 15% to 20% of them seen only once. This CDR3 spans 13 amino acids. Germline V gives CDR1 MGHRA, CDR2 YSYEKL. Trimming stripped 3 bases from V and 5 bases from J, with 10 bases between. The source material was naive CD8+ T cells from blood, with Jurkat cell RNA spiked in. Specified subset: FACS-sorted CD8+CD4-CCR7+CD45RA+ naive T cells. The origin of this receptor is a human donor in good health. Some libraries in this study had Jurkat cell RNA spiked in. The chain recombines TRBV4-1 with TRBJ1-1; D might be TRBD1 (6 bases). In nucleotides, the CDR3 is TGCGCCAGCAGCCACGCGGACAGAACTGAAGCTTTCTTT. This codes for CASSHADRTEAFF.